This TCR beta chain was obtained from a study of T-cell memory formation after mild COVID-19. Notes on the study in general: What remained unconfirmed was the SARS-CoV-2 specificity of second-wave clones peaking on day 37. Contracting CD4+ clones sat mainly in CM and EM; CD8+ in EMRA.

With respect to this clonotype: What it binds is not known.

Barcoded TCR alpha and TCR beta cDNA libraries with UMIs came from 5'RACE using constant-segment primers. Via MiXCR, TCRdb re-called the 5' RACE reads, giving one row per CDR3 protein. This sample has roughly 150,000 distinct CDR3 sequences, with roughly 13% found just once. Specimen: PBMCs or a T cell subset sorted from them (not recorded which). This receptor was obtained from a man aged 18 to 30 who had mild COVID-19 (a few samples of this study predate the infection). Cell type and time point are not known.

CDR3 amino acids: CASSGQPGQETQYF. The CDR3 region has the DNA TGTGCCAGCAGTGGACAACCGGGGCAAGAGACCCAGTACTTC. The chain employs TRBV25-1 and TRBJ2-5; maybe TRBD2 (5 bases). Between the trimmed V and J ends, which lost 4 bases and 2 bases, there was a span of 11 bases. CDR3 length equals 14 residues. Germline V CDR1 and CDR2: MGHDK, SYGVNS.